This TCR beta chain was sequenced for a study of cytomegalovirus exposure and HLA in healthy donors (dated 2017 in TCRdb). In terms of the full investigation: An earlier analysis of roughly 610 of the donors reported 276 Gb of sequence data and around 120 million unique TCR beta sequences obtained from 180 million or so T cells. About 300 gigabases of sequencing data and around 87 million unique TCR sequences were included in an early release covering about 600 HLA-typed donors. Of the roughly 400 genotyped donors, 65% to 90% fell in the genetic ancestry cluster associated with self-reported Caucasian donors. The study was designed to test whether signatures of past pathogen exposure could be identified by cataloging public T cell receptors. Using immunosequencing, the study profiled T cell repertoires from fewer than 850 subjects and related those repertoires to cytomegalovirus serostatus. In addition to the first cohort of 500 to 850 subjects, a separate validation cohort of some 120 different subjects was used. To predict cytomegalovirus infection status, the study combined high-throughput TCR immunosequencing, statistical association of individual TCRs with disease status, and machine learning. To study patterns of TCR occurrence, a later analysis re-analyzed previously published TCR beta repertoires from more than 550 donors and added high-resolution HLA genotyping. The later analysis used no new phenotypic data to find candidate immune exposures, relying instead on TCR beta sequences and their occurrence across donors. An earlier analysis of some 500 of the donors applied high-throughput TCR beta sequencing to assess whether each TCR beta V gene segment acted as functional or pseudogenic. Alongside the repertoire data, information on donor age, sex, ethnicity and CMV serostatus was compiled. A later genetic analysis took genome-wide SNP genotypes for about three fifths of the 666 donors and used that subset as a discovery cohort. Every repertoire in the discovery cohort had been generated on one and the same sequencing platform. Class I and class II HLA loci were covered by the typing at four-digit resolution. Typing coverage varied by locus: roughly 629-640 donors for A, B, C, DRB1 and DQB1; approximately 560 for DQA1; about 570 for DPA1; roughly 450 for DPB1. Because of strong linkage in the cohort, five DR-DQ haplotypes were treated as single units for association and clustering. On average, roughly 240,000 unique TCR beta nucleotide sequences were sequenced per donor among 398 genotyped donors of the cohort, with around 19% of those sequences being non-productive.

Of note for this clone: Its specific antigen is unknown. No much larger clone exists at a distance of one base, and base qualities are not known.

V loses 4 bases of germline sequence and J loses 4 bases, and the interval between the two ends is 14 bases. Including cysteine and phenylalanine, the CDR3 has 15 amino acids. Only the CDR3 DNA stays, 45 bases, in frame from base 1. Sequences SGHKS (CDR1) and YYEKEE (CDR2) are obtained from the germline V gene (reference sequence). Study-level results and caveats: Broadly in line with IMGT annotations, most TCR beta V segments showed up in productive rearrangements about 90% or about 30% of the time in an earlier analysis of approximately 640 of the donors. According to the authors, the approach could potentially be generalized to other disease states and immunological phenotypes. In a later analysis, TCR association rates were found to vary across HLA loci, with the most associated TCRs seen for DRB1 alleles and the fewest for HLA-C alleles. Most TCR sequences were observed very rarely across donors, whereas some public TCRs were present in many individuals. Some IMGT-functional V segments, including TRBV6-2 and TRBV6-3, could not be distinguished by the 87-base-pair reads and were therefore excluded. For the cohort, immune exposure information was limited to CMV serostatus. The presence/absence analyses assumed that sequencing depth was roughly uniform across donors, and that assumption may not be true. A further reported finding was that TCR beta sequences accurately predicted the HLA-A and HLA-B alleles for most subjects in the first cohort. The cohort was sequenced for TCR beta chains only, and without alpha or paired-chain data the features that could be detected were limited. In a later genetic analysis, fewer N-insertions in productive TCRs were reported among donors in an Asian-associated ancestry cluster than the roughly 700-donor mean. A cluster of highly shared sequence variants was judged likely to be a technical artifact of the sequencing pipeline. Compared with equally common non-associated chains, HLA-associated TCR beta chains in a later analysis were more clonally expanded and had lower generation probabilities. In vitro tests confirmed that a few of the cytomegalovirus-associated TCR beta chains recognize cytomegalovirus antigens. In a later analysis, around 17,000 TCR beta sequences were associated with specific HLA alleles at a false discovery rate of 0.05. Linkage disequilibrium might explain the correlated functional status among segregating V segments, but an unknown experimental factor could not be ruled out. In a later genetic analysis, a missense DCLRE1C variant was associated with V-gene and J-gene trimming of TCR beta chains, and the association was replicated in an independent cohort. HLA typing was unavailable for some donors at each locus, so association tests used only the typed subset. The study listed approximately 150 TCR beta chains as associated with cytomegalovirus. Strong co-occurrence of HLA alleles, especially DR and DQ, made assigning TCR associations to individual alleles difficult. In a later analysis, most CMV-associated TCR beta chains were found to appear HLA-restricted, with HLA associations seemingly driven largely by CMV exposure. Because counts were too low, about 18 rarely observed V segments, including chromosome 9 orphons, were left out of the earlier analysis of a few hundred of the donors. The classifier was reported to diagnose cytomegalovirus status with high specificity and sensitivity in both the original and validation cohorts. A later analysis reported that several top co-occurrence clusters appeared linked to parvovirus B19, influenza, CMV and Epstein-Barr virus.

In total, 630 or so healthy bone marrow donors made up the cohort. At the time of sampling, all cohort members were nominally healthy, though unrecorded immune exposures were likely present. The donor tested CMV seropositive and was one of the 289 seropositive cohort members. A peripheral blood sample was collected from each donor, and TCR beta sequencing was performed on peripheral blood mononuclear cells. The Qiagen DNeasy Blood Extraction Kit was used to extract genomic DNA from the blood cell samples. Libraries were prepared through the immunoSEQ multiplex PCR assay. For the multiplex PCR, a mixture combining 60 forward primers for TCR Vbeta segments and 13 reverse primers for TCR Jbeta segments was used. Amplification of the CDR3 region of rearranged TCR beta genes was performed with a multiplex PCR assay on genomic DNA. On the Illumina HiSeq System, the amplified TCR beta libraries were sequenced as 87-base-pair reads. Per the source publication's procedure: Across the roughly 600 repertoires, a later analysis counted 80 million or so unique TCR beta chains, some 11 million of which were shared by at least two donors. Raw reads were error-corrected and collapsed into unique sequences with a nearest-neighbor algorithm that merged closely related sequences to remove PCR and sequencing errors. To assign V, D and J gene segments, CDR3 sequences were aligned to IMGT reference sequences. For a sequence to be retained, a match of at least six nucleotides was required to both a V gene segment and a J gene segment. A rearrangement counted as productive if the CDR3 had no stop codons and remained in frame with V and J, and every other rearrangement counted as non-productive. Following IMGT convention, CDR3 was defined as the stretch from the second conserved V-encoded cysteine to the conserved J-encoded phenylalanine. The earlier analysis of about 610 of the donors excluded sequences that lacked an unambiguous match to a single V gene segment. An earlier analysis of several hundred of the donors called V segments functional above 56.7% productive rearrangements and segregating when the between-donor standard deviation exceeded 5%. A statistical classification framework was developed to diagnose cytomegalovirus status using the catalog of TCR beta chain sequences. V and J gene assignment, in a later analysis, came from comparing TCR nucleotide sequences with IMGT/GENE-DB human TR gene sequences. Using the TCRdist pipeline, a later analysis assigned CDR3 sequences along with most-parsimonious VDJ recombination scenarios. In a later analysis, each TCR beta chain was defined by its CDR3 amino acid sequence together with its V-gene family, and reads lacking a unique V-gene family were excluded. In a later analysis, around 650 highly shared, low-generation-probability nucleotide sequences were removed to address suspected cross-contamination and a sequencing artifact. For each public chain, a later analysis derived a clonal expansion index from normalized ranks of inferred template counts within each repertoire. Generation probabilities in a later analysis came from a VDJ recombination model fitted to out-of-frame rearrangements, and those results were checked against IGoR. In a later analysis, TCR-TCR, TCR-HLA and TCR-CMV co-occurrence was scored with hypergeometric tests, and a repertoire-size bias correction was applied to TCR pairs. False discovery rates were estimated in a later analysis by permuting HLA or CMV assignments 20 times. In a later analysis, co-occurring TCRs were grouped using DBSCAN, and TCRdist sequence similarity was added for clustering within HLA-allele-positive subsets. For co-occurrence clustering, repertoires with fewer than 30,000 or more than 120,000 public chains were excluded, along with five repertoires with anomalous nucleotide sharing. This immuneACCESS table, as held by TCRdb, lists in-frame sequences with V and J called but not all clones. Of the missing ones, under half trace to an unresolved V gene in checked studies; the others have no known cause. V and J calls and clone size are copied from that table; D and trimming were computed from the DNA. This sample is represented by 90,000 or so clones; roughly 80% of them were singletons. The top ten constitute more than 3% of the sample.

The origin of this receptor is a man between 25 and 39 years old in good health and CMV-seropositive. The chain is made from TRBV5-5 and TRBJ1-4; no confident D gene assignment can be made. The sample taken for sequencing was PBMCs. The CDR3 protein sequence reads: CASSPGPSSNEKLFF. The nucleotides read TGTGCCAGCAGCCCTGGGCCCAGCAGTAATGAAAAACTGTTTTTT.